These 16 T cell receptor beta chains were sequenced from one sample in a study of blood T cell repertoires in COVID-19. Profiling relied on immunoSEQ multiplex PCR, and the TCRdb table lists in-frame clones only, not all of them. The data show fewer than 300,000 clones, roughly 86% seen once. The specimen sequenced was peripheral blood. Receptors were obtained from a man between 18 and 29 years old with active or convalescent COVID-19.

This sequence joins TRBV7-9 and TRBJ2-7, with a possible D match to TRBD2 (8 bases). V was pared by 3 bases and J by 6 bases, with 18 bases between. The CDR3 is made up of 15 amino acids. The germline V gene encodes CDR1 SEHNR and CDR2 FQNEAQ (reference sequence). The CDR3 bases are TGTGCCAGCAGCTTGGGACAGCGCGGGGGGTCCGAGCAGTACTTC. It is translated as CASSLGQRGGSEQYF. The full variable domain, with the rest looked up from reference TRBV7-9 and TRBJ2-7, is DTGVSQNPRHKITKRGQNVTFRCDPISEHNRLYWYRQTLGQGPEFLTYFQNEAQLEKSRLLSDRFSAERPKGSFSTLEIQRTEQGDSAMYLCASSLGQRGGSEQYFGPGTRLTVT.

The V gene is TRBV19, the J gene TRBJ2-7; D unresolved. The V end lost 3 bases, the J end lost 2 bases, and 11 bases lay between the germline ends. There are 14 residues in the CDR3. The germline gives CDR1 LNHDA, CDR2 SQIVND (reference sequence). CDR3 bases: TGTGCCAGTAGTATCTCTTATGGAGCCTACGAGCAGTACTTC. It yields the protein CASSISYGAYEQYF. The whole variable domain, remainder taken from reference TRBV19 and TRBJ2-7, is DGGITQSPKYLFRKEGQNVTLSCEQNLNHDAMYWYRQDPGQGLRLIYYSQIVNDFQKGDIAEGYSVSREKKESFPLTVTSAQKNPTAFYLCASSISYGAYEQYFGPGTRLTVT.

V and J are TRBV20-1 and TRBJ2-5, with TRBD1 identical over 9 bases. With V trimmed by 3 bases and J by 2 bases, 7 bases remained unmatched. The CDR3 is 15 residues long. Germline V gene data show CDR1 as DFQATT and CDR2 as SNEGSKA (reference sequence). The chain's CDR3 is CSASLQGAWQETQYF. The DNA for the CDR3 is TGCAGTGCTAGTTTACAGGGGGCATGGCAAGAGACCCAGTACTTC.

This chain connects TRBV6-2 or TRBV6-3 to TRBJ1-6; 7 bases fit TRBD1. CDR3 size: 17 residues. CDR1 and CDR2 (germline): MNHEY, SVGEGT. Trimming cost V 2 bases and J 0 bases; bases outside gene matches: 4. The CDR3 protein is CASSYTGASSYNSPLHF. The CDR3 DNA reads TGTGCCAGCAGTTACACAGGGGCGAGCTCCTATAATTCACCCCTCCACTTT.

This sequence joins TRBV5-4 and TRBJ2-1; 10 bases agree with TRBD2. This CDR3 spans 16 amino acids. With V trimmed by 4 bases and J by 6 bases, 10 bases remained unmatched. Germline V gene data show CDR1 as SGHNT and CDR2 as YYREEE (reference sequence). The CDR3 DNA follows: TGTGCCAGCAGCAGCCTTCAAGCGGGGGGGATCAATGAGCAGTTCTTC. Translating it yields CASSSLQAGGINEQFF.

Remarks on this clone: One end of the junction does not line up with germline, which may come from a read error. The rearrangement links TRBV5-1 to TRBJ2-2, with 8 bases fitting TRBD1. CDR3 size: 15 residues. Germline values: CDR1 SGHRS, CDR2 YFSETQ. The CDR3 DNA sequence: TGCGCCAGCAGGTTGGGACAGGCGAACACCGGGGAGCTGTTTTTT. It codes for CASRLGQANTGELFF.

This clone was found a few times. The chain couples TRBV4-2 to TRBJ2-1, with 7 bases identical to TRBD1. The CDR3 spans 16 residues. The germline CDR1 and CDR2 sequences are LGHNA and YNFKEQ. V lost 1 base and J lost 3; bases outside the gene matches: 6. CDR3 amino acids: CASSQGSTGDYNEQFF. CDR3 DNA sequence: TGTGCCAGCAGCCAAGGAAGTACAGGGGACTACAATGAGCAGTTCTTC.

The chain combines TRBV2 with TRBJ2-7, with TRBD1 matching over 7 bases. The V and J ends lost 3 bases and 1 base, in that order; junction bases with no gene match: 12. The CDR3 contains 17 residues. Germline V lookup: CDR1 SNHLY, CDR2 FYNNEI. CDR3 DNA: TGTGCCAGCAGTGAGATACCGGGACAGAACTTTTCCTACGAGCAGTACTTC. Encoded protein: CASSEIPGQNFSYEQYF.

The V and J genes are TRBV21-1 and TRBJ2-4; no DNA check was done on the table's D call, TRBD2. TRBV21-1 is marked as a pseudogene. CDR3 length: 16 amino acids. In DNA, the CDR3 is TGTGCCAGCAGCAAGGATCCAGGGAGGCCCAAAAACATTCAGTACTTC. It is translated as CASSKDPGRPKNIQYF.

The gene calls are TRBV19 and TRBJ1-6, with 7 positions matching TRBD1. The germline V gene has CDR1 LNHDA and CDR2 SQIVND (reference sequence). There are 16 residues in the CDR3. Losses at the gene ends were 4 bases for V and 5 bases for J; bases not matched to a gene: 8. The DNA of the CDR3 is TGTGCCAGTAGTAGCTCGACAGGGACACATAATTCACCCCTCCACTTT. It codes for CASSSSTGTHNSPLHF. The whole variable domain, remainder taken from reference TRBV19 and TRBJ1-6, is DGGITQSPKYLFRKEGQNVTLSCEQNLNHDAMYWYRQDPGQGLRLIYYSQIVNDFQKGDIAEGYSVSREKKESFPLTVTSAQKNPTAFYLCASSSSTGTHNSPLHFGNGTRLTVT.

For this clone: This specimen includes other DNA sequences encoding the same CDR3. The J gene is TRBJ1-3, the V gene TRBV15; 9 nucleotides agree with TRBD1. The CDR3 has 15 amino acids. The germline V gene encodes CDR1 LNHNV and CDR2 YYDKDF (reference sequence). V was clipped by 3 bases and J by 2 bases; unmatched bases: 2. CDR3 in DNA: TGTGCCACCAGCAGGGACAGGGGAGCTGGAAACACCATATATTTT. Its protein is CATSRDRGAGNTIYF.

This chain connects TRBV4-1 to TRBJ2-1, with 10 positions matching TRBD2. V lost 0 bases, J lost 10 bases, and 6 bases stayed unmatched. The CDR3 contains 15 residues. Germline V lookup: CDR1 MGHRA, CDR2 YSYEKL. Here the CDR3 DNA reads TGCGCCAGCAGCCAAGATAGCGGGGGGACAAGCGAGCAGTTCTTC. Its translation: CASSQDSGGTSEQFF.

The chain links TRBV29-1 to TRBJ1-1; 8 nucleotides match TRBD1. V lost 6 bases and J lost 1; bases outside the gene matches: 16. The CDR3 loop spans 17 amino acids. Germline V gene sequence: CDR1 SQVTM, CDR2 ANQGSEA. Here the CDR3 DNA reads TGCAGCGTGCCTGGACAGGGATCATGGGGGAAGAACACTGAAGCTTTCTTT. It specifies CSVPGQGSWGKNTEAFF.

V is TRBV18 and J is TRBJ1-2; 8 nucleotides match TRBD1. This CDR3 has 14 residues. Trimming at V came to 4 bases and at J to 2 bases, leaving 3 bases not matched to a gene. CDR1 is KGHSH and CDR2 is LQKENI in the germline V gene. As DNA, the CDR3 is TGTGCCAGCTCACTGGACAGGGTCAACTATGGCTACACCTTC. This gives the protein CASSLDRVNYGYTF.

This rearrangement joins TRBV6-5 to TRBJ2-5; D call uncertain. CDR3 length: 14 residues. Germline CDR1 and CDR2: MNHEY and SVGAGI. V gave up 6 bases and J gave up 4 bases, with 15 bases separating them. This CDR3 reads CASRPGPKRETQYF. In nucleotides, the CDR3 is TGTGCCAGCAGGCCGGGTCCTAAGAGAGAGACCCAGTACTTC.

V is TRBV3-1 (or the pseudogene TRBV3-2) and J is TRBJ2-4; possibly TRBD1 for D (6 bases). CDR1 is LGHDT, CDR2 YNNKEL, per germline (reference sequence). The V end lost 5 bases, the J end lost 0 bases, and 11 bases lay between the germline ends. CDR3 length equals 15 residues. As DNA, the CDR3 is TGTGCCAGCAGCGATAGCAGGGGAGCCAAAAACATTCAGTACTTC. It is translated as CASSDSRGAKNIQYF.